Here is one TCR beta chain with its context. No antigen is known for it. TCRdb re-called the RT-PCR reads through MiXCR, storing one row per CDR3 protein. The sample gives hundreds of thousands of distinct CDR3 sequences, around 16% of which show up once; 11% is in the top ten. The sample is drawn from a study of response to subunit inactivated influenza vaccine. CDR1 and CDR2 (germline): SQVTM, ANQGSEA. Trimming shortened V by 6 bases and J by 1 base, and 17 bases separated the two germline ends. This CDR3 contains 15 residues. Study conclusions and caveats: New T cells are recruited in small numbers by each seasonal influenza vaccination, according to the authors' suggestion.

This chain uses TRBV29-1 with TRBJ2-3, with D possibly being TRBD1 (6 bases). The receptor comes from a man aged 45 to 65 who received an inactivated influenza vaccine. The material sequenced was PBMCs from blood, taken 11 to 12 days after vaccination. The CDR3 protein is CSVAHRVSGTDTQYF. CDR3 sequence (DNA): TGCAGCGTAGCCCACAGGGTCTCGGGCACAGATACGCAGTATTTT.